This entry lists 9 T cell receptor beta chains sequenced from one sample in a study of monozygotic twins with cystic fibrosis. Profiling relied on immunoSEQ multiplex PCR, and the TCRdb table lists in-frame clones only, not all of them. The sample consists of around 25,000 clones, 96% of them appearing once. Sample: blood. The receptor source for this set is a girl aged 2 to 9 with cystic fibrosis.

The V and J genes are TRBV5-1 and TRBJ2-5; D might be TRBD2 (5 bases). V dropped 7 bases and J dropped 2 bases, with 15 bases sitting between them. Germline CDR1 SGHRS, CDR2 YFSETQ. This CDR3 contains 14 residues. This chain's CDR3 is CASGDTSRQETQYF. In DNA, the CDR3 is TGCGCCAGCGGGGATACTAGTCGGCAAGAGACCCAGTACTTC.

The CDR3 coding sequence is TGTGCCAGCAGCGAGCGGGGACCCTACGAGCAGTACTTC. Translated: CASSERGPYEQYF. This chain connects TRBV27 to TRBJ2-7; 7 positions match TRBD2. There are 13 residues in the CDR3. Germline loops: CDR1 MNHEY, CDR2 SMNVEV (reference sequence). The junction had 4 bases not matched to a gene; V was cut back by 6 bases and J by 2 bases.

The V call is TRBV6-6, the J call TRBJ2-3, with 12 bases matching TRBD2. This CDR3 region has 15 residues. V shed 7 bases, J shed 2 bases, and the junction held 4 bases outside the gene matches. Germline V gives CDR1 MNHNY, CDR2 SVGAGI (reference sequence). The CDR3 region has the DNA TGTGCCAGCACCGGGACTAGCGGGCCCACAGATACGCAGTATTTT. It codes for CASTGTSGPTDTQYF.

This clone occurred a few times. The chain is built from TRBV18 and TRBJ2-7, with a weak D call TRBD1 (5 bases). The V end lost 3 bases, the J end lost 0 bases, and 6 bases lay between the germline ends. The CDR3 is 13 residues long. Germline CDR1 KGHSH, CDR2 LQKENI. The CDR3 is CASSPTVSYEQYF. CDR3 nucleotides: TGTGCCAGCTCACCGACAGTCTCCTACGAGCAGTACTTC.

The V and J genes are TRBV30 and TRBJ2-7; perhaps D is TRBD1 or TRBD2 (5 bases each). Trimming cost V 8 bases and J 0 bases, with 14 bases left between them. This CDR3 contains 13 residues. CDR1 is GTSNPN, CDR2 SVGIG, per germline (reference sequence). Here the CDR3 reads CAATGAGSYEQYF. In DNA, the CDR3 is TGTGCCGCGACCGGGGCAGGCTCCTACGAGCAGTACTTC.

V and J are TRBV9 and TRBJ2-1; 7 bases line up with TRBD2. The germline gives CDR1 SGDLS, CDR2 YYNGEE. With V trimmed by 4 bases and J by 4 bases, 8 bases remained unmatched. This CDR3 has 15 amino acids. The CDR3: CASSPREGLYNEQFF. In nucleotides, the CDR3 is TGTGCCAGCAGCCCAAGGGAGGGCCTTTACAATGAGCAGTTCTTC.

The V gene is TRBV30, the J gene TRBJ2-7, with TRBD1 matching over 9 bases. The CDR3 runs 16 residues. V gave up 2 bases and J gave up 6 bases; unmatched junction bases: 14. Germline V gene lookup returns CDR1 GTSNPN and CDR2 SVGIG (reference sequence). The CDR3 coding sequence is TGTGCCTGGAGTATCCCAACCGGGACAGGGAATCTCGAGCAGTACTTC. It encodes CAWSIPTGTGNLEQYF.

V usage is TRBV30 and J usage is TRBJ2-5, with a possible D match to TRBD2 (6 bases). Germline CDR1 reads GTSNPN; CDR2 reads SVGIG (reference sequence). Trimming shortened V by 3 bases and J by 2 bases, and 10 bases separated the two germline ends. The CDR3 sequence is 13 residues long. The chain's CDR3 is CAWSRSGQETQYF. The CDR3 DNA sequence: TGTGCCTGGAGCCGTAGCGGACAAGAGACCCAGTACTTC. Drawing the rest from reference TRBV30 and TRBJ2-5, the complete variable domain is SQTIHQWPATLVQPVGSPLSLECTVEGTSNPNLYWYRQAAGRGLQLLFYSVGIGQISSEVPQNLSASRPQDRQFILSSKKLLLSDSGFYLCAWSRSGQETQYFGPGTRLLVL.

The chain employs TRBV5-6 and TRBJ1-4; D is unresolved. This CDR3 has 12 residues. The V end was cut by 5 bases, the J end by 4 bases, with 6 bases between. Per the germline V gene, CDR1 is SGHDT and CDR2 is YYEEEE. The CDR3 region has the DNA TGTGCCAGCAGTAGGTTTAATGAAAAACTGTTTTTT. Translation: CASSRFNEKLFF.